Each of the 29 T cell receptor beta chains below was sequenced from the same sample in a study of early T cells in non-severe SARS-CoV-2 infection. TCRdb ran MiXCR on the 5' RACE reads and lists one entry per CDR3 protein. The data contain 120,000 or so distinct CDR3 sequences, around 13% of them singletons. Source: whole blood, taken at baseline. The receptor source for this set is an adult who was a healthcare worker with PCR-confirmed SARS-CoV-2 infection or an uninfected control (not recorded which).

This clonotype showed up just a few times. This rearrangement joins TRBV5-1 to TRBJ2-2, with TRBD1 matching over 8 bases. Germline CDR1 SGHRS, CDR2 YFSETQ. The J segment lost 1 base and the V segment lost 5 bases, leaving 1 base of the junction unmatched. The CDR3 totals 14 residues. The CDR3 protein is CASRGTGNTGELFF. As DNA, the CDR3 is TGCGCCAGCAGAGGGACAGGGAACACCGGGGAGCTGTTTTTT. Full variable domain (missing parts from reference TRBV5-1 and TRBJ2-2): KAGVTQTPRYLIKTRGQQVTLSCSPISGHRSVSWYQQTPGQGLQFLFEYFSETQRNKGNFPGRFSGRQFSNSRSEMNVSTLELGDSALYLCASRGTGNTGELFFGEGSRLTVL.

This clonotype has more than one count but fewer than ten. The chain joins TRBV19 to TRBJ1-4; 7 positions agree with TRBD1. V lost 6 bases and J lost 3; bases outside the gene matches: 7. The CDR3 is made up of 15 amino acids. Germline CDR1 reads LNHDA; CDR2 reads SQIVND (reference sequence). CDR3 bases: TGTGCCAGTAGGACTGGACAGGCGTCTAATGAAAAACTGTTTTTT. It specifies CASRTGQASNEKLFF.

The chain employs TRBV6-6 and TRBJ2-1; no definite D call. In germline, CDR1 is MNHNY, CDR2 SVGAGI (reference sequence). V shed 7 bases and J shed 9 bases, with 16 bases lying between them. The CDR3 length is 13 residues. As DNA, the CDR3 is TGTGCCAGCACCCATAGTCGCACCGCTGAGCAGTTCTTC. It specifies CASTHSRTAEQFF.

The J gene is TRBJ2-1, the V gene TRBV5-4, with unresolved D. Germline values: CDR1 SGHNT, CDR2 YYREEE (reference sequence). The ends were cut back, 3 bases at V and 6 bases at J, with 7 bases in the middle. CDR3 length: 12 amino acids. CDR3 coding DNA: TGTGCCAGCAGCTCCCCCCCCAATGAGCAGTTCTTC. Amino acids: CASSSPPNEQFF.

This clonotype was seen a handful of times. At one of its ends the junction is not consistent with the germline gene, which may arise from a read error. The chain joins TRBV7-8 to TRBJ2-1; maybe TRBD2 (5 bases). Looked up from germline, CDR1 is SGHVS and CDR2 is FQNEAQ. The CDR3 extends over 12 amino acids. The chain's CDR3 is CASSSSRRIPIF. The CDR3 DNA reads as TGTGCCAGCAGCTCATCCCGGAGGATTCCGATCTTC.

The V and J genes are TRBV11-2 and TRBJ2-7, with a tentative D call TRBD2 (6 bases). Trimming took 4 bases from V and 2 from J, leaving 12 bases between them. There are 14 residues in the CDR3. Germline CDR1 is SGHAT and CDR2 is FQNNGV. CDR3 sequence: CASSSRGSTYEQYF. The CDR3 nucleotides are TGTGCCAGCAGCTCCCGGGGGTCAACCTACGAGCAGTACTTC.

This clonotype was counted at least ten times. CDR3 sequence (DNA): TGCAGCGTTGGACTAGATTACGAGCAGTACTTC. It codes for CSVGLDYEQYF. This sequence joins TRBV29-1 and TRBJ2-7; tentative D call: TRBD2 (6 bases). Trimming left V 4 bases short and J 4 bases short, with 8 bases between. This CDR3 has 11 residues. The V gene's germline CDR1 is SQVTM and CDR2 ANQGSEA.

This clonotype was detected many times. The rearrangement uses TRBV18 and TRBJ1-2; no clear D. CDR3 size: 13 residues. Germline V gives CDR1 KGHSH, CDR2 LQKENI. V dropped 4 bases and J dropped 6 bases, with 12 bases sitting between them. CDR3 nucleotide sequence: TGTGCCAGCTCACGTTGGGATTTTAATGGCTACACCTTC. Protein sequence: CASSRWDFNGYTF.

The CDR3 sequence is CASTNIGSNYGYTF. Here the CDR3 DNA reads TGTGCCAGCACTAATATAGGGTCTAACTATGGCTACACCTTC. The chain employs TRBV2 and TRBJ1-2; D remains ambiguous. Trimming left V 7 bases short and J 0 bases short, with 12 bases between. The CDR3 has 14 residues. Looked up from germline, CDR1 is SNHLY and CDR2 is FYNNEI.

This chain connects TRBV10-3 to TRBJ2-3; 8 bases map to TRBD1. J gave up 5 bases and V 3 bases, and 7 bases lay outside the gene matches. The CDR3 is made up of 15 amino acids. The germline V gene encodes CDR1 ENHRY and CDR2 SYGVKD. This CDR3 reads CAISEGGTGGDTQYF. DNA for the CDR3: TGTGCCATCAGTGAAGGCGGGACAGGAGGAGATACGCAGTATTTT.

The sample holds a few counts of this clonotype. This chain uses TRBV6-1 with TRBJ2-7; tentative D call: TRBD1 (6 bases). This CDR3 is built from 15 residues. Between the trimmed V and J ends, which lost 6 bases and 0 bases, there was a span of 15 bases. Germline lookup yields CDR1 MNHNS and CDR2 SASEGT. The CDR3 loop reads CASSGRADSSYEQYF. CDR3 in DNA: TGTGCCAGCAGCGGGCGAGCGGACAGCTCCTACGAGCAGTACTTC.

CDR3 sequence (DNA): TGTGCCAGCAGCGTAGGTCCGGGATTCGCCTACGAGCAGTACTTC. It encodes CASSVGPGFAYEQYF. V usage is TRBV9 and J usage is TRBJ2-7; a weak D match, TRBD2 (5 bases). Germline V lookup: CDR1 SGDLS, CDR2 YYNGEE. The length of the CDR3 is 15 residues. V dropped 0 bases and J dropped 2 bases, with 12 bases sitting between them.

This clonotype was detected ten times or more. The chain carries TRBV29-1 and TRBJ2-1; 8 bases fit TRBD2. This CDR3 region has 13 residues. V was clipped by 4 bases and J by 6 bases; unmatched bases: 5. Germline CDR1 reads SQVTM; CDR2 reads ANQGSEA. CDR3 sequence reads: CSVAGGRVNEQFF. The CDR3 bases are TGCAGCGTTGCGGGAGGGCGGGTCAATGAGCAGTTCTTC.

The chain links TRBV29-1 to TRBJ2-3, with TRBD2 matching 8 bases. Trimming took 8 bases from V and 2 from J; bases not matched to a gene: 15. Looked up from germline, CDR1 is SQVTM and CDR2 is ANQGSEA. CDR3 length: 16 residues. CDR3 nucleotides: TGCAGCATCCGACTAGCGAGCACTCTTTTCACAGATACGCAGTATTTT. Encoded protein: CSIRLASTLFTDTQYF.

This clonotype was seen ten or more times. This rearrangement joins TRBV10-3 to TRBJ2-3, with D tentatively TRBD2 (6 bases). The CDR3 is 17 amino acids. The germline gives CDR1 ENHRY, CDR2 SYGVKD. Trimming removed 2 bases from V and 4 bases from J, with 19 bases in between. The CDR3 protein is CAISEPAGRPGPDTQYF. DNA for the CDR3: TGTGCCATCAGTGAGCCCGCGGGACGCCCGGGCCCAGATACGCAGTATTTT.

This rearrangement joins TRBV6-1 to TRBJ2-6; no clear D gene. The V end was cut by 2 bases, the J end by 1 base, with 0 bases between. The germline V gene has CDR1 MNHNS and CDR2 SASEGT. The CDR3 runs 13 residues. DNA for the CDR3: TGTGCCAGCAGTGAATCTGGGGCCAACGTCCTGACTTTC. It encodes CASSESGANVLTF.

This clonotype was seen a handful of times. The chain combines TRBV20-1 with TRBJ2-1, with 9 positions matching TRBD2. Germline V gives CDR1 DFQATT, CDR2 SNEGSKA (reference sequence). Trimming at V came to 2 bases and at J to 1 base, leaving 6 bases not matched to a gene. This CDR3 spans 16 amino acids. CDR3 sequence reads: CSARPGLAPSYNEQFF. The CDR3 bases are TGCAGTGCTAGACCGGGACTAGCACCATCCTACAATGAGCAGTTCTTC.

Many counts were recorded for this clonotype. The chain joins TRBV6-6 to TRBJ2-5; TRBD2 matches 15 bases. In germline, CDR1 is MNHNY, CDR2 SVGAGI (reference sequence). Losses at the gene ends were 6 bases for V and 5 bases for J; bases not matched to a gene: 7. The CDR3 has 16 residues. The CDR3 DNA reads TGTGCCAGCAGCCAAGGACTAGCGGGGGGGAGCGAGACCCAGTACTTC. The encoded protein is CASSQGLAGGSETQYF.

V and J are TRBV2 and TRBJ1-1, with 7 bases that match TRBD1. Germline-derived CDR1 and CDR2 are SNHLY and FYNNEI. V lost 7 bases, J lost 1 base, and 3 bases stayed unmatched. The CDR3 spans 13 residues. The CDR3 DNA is TGTGCCAGCAAGGGACAGTCGAACACTGAAGCTTTCTTT. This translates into CASKGQSNTEAFF.

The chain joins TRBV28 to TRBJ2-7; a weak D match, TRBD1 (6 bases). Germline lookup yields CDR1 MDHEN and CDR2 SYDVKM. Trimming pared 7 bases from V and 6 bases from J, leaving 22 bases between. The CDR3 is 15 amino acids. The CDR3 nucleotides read TGTGCCAGCACCCTGACAACCGGGACACTCTTCGAGCAGTACTTC. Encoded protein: CASTLTTGTLFEQYF.

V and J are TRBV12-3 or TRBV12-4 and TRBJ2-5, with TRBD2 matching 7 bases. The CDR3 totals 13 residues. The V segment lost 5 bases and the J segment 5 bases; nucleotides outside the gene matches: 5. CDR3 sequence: CASSQREGETQYF. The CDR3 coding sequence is TGTGCCAGCAGTCAGAGGGAGGGGGAGACCCAGTACTTC.

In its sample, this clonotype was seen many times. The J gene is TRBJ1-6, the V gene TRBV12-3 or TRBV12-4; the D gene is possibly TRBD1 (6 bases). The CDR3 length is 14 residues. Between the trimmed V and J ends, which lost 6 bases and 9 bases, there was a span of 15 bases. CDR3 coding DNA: TGTGCCAGCAGGGCGGGGGGCGCGGGTTCACCCCTCCACTTT. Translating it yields CASRAGGAGSPLHF.

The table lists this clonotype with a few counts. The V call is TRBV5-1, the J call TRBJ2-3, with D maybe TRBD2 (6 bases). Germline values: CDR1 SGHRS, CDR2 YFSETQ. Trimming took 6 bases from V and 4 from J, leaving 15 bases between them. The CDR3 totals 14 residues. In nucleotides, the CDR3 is TGCGCCAGCACCTTCCTACGGAGGGCAGATACGCAGTATTTT. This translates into CASTFLRRADTQYF.

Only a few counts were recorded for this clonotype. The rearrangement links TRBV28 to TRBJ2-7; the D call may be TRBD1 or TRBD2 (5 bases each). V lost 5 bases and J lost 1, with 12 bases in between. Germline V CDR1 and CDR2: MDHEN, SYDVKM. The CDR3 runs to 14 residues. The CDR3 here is CASSARDRSYEQYF. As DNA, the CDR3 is TGTGCCAGCAGTGCTAGGGACCGATCCTACGAGCAGTACTTC.

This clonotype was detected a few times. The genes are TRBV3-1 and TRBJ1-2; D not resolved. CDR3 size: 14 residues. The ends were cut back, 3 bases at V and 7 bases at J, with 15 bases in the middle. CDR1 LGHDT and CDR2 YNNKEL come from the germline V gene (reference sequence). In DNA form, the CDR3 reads TGTGCCAGCAGCCATTTGCAGCCGAGCTCTGGCTACACCTTC. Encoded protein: CASSHLQPSSGYTF.

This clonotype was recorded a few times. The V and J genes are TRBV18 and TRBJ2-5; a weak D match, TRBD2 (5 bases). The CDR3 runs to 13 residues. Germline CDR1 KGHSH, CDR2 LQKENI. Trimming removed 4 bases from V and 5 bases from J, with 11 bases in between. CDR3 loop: CASSRGAGETQYF. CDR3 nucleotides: TGTGCCAGCTCACGGGGAGCCGGGGAGACCCAGTACTTC.

As DNA, the CDR3 is TGTGCCATCAGGGGGACAGAATCCTACGAGCAGTACTTC. Translating gives CAIRGTESYEQYF. The rearrangement links TRBV10-3 to TRBJ2-7; 7 bases align to TRBD1. V was pared by 6 bases and J by 1 base, with 3 bases of the junction left unmatched. The CDR3 covers 13 residues. Germline V CDR1 and CDR2: ENHRY, SYGVKD.

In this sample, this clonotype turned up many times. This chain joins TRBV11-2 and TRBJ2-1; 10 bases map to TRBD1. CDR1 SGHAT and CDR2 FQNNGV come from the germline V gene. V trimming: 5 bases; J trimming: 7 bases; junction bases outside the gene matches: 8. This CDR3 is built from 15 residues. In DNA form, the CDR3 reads TGTGCCAGCAGCGCCGGGACAGGGGAAATGAATGAGCAGTTCTTC. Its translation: CASSAGTGEMNEQFF.

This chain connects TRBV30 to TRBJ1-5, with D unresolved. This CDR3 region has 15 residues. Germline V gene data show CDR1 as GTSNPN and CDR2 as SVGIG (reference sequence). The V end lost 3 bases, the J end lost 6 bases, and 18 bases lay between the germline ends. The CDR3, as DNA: TGTGCCTGGAGGCCACGTGGGGTACTCGGTCAGCCCCAGCATTTT. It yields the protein CAWRPRGVLGQPQHF.